This TCR beta chain was sequenced in a study of blood T cell repertoires in COVID-19. Across the whole study: Sites across the United States, Italy and Spain contributed samples from acute and convalescent COVID-19. From T cells, B-cell-depleted T cells, or PBMCs came the material, which was cDNA or gDNA.

Original processing notes: Amplification from reference gene primers served as the basis for estimated nucleated cell counts. Sequencing was performed with immunoSEQ multiplex PCR; in TCRdb, only in-frame clones are kept and a portion is missing. Clonal size and the V and J genes are those of that table, whereas D and trimming came from the DNA. The sample consists of about 160,000 clones, around 77% of them appearing once. The CDR3 length is 15 residues. CDR1 is MRHNA and CDR2 is SNTAGT in the germline V gene. V shed 0 bases and J 9 bases; nucleotides not matched to a gene: 6. This clone showed up just a few times.

The origin of this receptor is a man between 65 and 80 years old with acute or convalescent COVID-19. This chain joins TRBV6-4 and TRBJ2-1, with 9 bases that match TRBD2. Sequenced material: peripheral blood. The CDR3 is CASSDSAGGPVEQFF. CDR3 DNA: TGTGCCAGCAGTGACTCGGCGGGGGGGCCAGTTGAGCAGTTCTTC.